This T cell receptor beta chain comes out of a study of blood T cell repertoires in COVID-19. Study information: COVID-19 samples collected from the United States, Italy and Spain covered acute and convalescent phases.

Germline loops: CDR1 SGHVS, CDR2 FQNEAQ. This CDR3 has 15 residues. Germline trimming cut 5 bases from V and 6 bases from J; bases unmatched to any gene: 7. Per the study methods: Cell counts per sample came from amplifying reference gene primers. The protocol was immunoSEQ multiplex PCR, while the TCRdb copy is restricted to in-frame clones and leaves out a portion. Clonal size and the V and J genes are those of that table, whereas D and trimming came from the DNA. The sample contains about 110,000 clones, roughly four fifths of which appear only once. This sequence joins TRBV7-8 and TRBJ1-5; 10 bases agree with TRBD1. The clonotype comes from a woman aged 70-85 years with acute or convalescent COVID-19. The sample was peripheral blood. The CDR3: CASSLMGQGLQPQHF. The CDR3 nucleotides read TGTGCCAGCAGCCTAATGGGACAGGGGCTTCAGCCCCAGCATTTT.